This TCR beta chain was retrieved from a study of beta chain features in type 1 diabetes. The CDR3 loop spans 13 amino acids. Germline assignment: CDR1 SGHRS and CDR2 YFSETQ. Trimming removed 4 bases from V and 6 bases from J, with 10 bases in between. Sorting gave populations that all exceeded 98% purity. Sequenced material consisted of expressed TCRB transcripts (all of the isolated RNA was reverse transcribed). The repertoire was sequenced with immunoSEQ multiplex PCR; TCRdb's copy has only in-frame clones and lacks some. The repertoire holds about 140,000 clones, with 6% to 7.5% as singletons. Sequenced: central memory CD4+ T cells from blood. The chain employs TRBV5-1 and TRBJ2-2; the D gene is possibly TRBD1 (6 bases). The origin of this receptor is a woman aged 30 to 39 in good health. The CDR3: CASSATGPGELFF. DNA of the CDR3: TGCGCCAGCAGCGCGACAGGACCCGGGGAGCTGTTTTTT.